This T cell receptor (beta chain) appears in the sequencing data of a study of cytomegalovirus exposure and HLA in healthy donors. The study, taken as a whole, reports: The Asian-associated ancestry cluster reportedly had fewer N-insertions than the approximately 610-donor mean in a later analysis.

Germline V gene data show CDR1 as SGHNT and CDR2 as YYREEE (reference sequence). This CDR3 spans 14 amino acids. The V end was cut by 5 bases, the J end by 9 bases, with 18 bases between. The primer mix had 60 Vbeta and 13 Jbeta primers. As processed by the authors: A later analysis tallied roughly 77 million unique TCR beta chains, around 9.9 million of them shared. Generated by immunoSEQ multiplex PCR, the TCRdb table keeps only in-frame clones and is missing some. V and J calls and clone size are as listed in that table; D and trimming were resolved from the DNA. The sample contains 150,000 to 200,000 clones, more than 80% of which appear only once. Worth noting for this clone: Its matching antigen is unknown.

This chain joins TRBV5-4 and TRBJ2-1; D is possibly TRBD2 (7 bases). The sample taken for sequencing was PBMCs. The receptor's source is a man aged 18 to 35 in good health and CMV-seronegative. The CDR3: CASRGGGPQGEQFF. The CDR3 DNA reads TGTGCCAGCAGAGGCGGGGGCCCCCAGGGTGAGCAGTTCTTC.